This T cell receptor beta chain was found in a study of blood T cell repertoires in COVID-19. Study information: Sample material is recorded as cDNA or gDNA derived from T cells, B-cell-depleted T cells, or PBMCs.

This CDR3 has 13 residues. V gave up 3 bases and J gave up 5 bases; unmatched junction bases: 3. Germline-derived CDR1 and CDR2 are SEHNR and FQNEAQ (reference sequence). This clone was counted once. As handled by the study authors: Estimation of nucleated cell counts relied on the amplification of reference gene primers. Here immunoSEQ multiplex PCR was the method, and the copy in TCRdb shows in-frame clones only, minus some. D and trimming were read from the DNA, whereas the V and J calls and clone size are those reported in that table. The sample records 20,000 to 25,000 clones, approximately 90% being singletons.

Sequences were obtained from peripheral blood. The gene calls are TRBV7-9 and TRBJ2-7; 8 bases agree with TRBD1. This receptor was identified in a human donor in a cohort sampled during active COVID-19. CDR3 coding DNA: TGTGCCAGCAGCTTTCTGACAGGGGACGAGCAGTACTTC. Translated, it gives CASSFLTGDEQYF.